This T cell receptor beta chain is from a study of blood T cells in healthy people across ages. The CDR3 totals 14 residues. V lost 6 bases and J lost 2, with 17 bases in between. CDR1 DFQATT and CDR2 SNEGSKA come from the germline V gene (reference sequence). General study points: TCR beta diversity per million T cells fell roughly linearly with age.

Researchers report isolating at least 7 million PBMCs per sample. It was with a sample-barcoded 5' primer and a J-beta primer mix that a second PCR of about 6 to 12 cycles was run. Each CDR3 protein gets one entry after TCRdb re-called the 5' RACE reads with MiXCR. The table lists over a million distinct CDR3 sequences, around 45% of them singletons, with around 18% in the top ten. Turning to this clonotype: Antigen unknown.

The sequence derives from a woman in her sixties or seventies in good health. The sample was blood. The J gene is TRBJ2-7, the V gene TRBV20-1, with a tentative D call TRBD1 (6 bases). CDR3 sequence reads: CSADQGRAPYEQYF. The DNA of the CDR3 is TGCAGTGCAGATCAGGGGCGTGCACCCTACGAGCAGTACTTC.